The 10 T cell receptor beta chains below all came from one sample that was sequenced in a study of PD-1 blockade in classical Hodgkin lymphoma. There was relapse after autologous stem cell transplantation in every patient, and there was variation in brentuximab vedotin exposure. Sequencing was performed with immunoSEQ multiplex PCR; in TCRdb, only in-frame clones are kept and a portion is missing. This sample has 90,000 to 120,000 clones; 70% to 90% occur once, and the top ten carry 20%. The sequencing used peripheral blood mononuclear cells (PBMCs), collected before the second cycle of nivolumab. These TCRs come from a human donor with classical Hodgkin lymphoma.

The J gene is TRBJ2-1, the V gene TRBV5-1; no clear D. CDR1 SGHRS and CDR2 YFSETQ come from the germline V gene. The CDR3 has 14 amino acids. Trimming shortened V by 0 bases and J by 0 bases, and 4 bases separated the two germline ends. The CDR3: CASSLGDSYNEQFF. The CDR3 bases are TGCGCCAGCAGCTTGGGCGACTCCTACAATGAGCAGTTCTTC.

This rearrangement joins TRBV29-1 to TRBJ2-7; 12 bases fit TRBD1. The trim removed 1 base at V and 6 bases at J, leaving 10 bases unmatched. Per germline, CDR1 SQVTM and CDR2 ANQGSEA. The CDR3 runs 16 residues. The CDR3 coding sequence is TGCAGCGTTGAAGGTATCCGGGACAGGGGGCCCCTCGAGCAGTACTTC. This gives the protein CSVEGIRDRGPLEQYF.

The rearrangement uses TRBV28 and TRBJ1-2, with 7 nucleotides matching TRBD1. The CDR3 has 13 amino acids. Germline V gene data show CDR1 as MDHEN and CDR2 as SYDVKM. V lost 6 bases and J lost 2; bases outside the gene matches: 3. Here the CDR3 reads CASSETGNYGYTF. CDR3 DNA sequence: TGTGCCAGCAGCGAGACAGGGAACTATGGCTACACCTTC.

The CDR3 DNA is TGTGCCAGCAGCTTCGACCGATCTAATAATTCACCCCTCCACTTT. This translates into CASSFDRSNNSPLHF. The V call is TRBV7-9, the J call TRBJ1-6; D is uncertain. This CDR3 has 15 residues. Germline-derived CDR1 and CDR2 are SEHNR and FQNEAQ (reference sequence). V shed 3 bases and J shed 5 bases, with 11 bases lying between them.

This sequence joins TRBV27 and TRBJ2-5; 14 positions agree with TRBD2. The CDR3 extends over 16 amino acids. The ends lost 5 bases at V and 5 bases at J; junction bases unmatched: 7. Per the germline V gene, CDR1 is MNHEY and CDR2 is SMNVEV (reference sequence). CDR3 amino acids: CASSPGLAGVKETQYF. CDR3 bases: TGTGCCAGCAGTCCGGGACTAGCGGGAGTGAAGGAGACCCAGTACTTC.

The chain has TRBV28 and TRBJ2-3; weak D call: TRBD1 (6 bases). Germline values: CDR1 MDHEN, CDR2 SYDVKM. The germline V and J ends were trimmed by 4 bases and 9 bases, with 14 bases remaining between them. The CDR3 has 13 residues. CDR3 residues: CASSSPTGETQYF. CDR3 nucleotide sequence: TGTGCCAGCAGTTCCCCGACAGGCGAGACGCAGTATTTT.

V is TRBV7-9 and J is TRBJ2-7, with D possibly TRBD2 on 6 matching bases. CDR3 length: 13 residues. Trimming removed 5 bases at V and 6 bases at J, with 14 bases between. CDR1 is SEHNR and CDR2 is FQNEAQ in the germline V gene (reference sequence). CDR3 amino acids: CASSIMEGTEQYF. As DNA, the CDR3 is TGTGCCAGCAGCATAATGGAGGGGACCGAGCAGTACTTC.

The chain is built from TRBV6-1 and TRBJ1-1; D might be TRBD1 (5 bases). The germline V gene encodes CDR1 MNHNS and CDR2 SASEGT. The CDR3 runs 14 residues. V lost 6 bases, J lost 3 bases, and 14 bases lay in between. CDR3 sequence reads: CASRREGRDTEAFF. DNA for the CDR3: TGTGCCAGCAGGAGAGAGGGGCGGGACACTGAAGCTTTCTTT.

The V and J genes are TRBV7-9 and TRBJ2-4; D is tentatively TRBD1 or TRBD2 (5 bases each). The germline V gene encodes CDR1 SEHNR and CDR2 FQNEAQ (reference sequence). Deletions cut 5 bases from V and 9 bases from J, with 17 bases between. This CDR3 has 14 amino acids. Here the CDR3 reads CASSPVEHGGIQYF. The CDR3 region has the DNA TGTGCCAGCAGCCCGGTGGAACATGGGGGCATTCAGTACTTC.

This chain links TRBV30 with TRBJ1-2; TRBD1 matches at 7 bases. Per the germline V gene, CDR1 is GTSNPN and CDR2 is SVGIG (reference sequence). The CDR3 totals 12 residues. Unmatched junction bases numbered 5, after V lost 5 bases and J lost 5 bases. CDR3 sequence (DNA): TGTGCCTGGGATAACAGGGGTTATGGCTACACCTTC. This gives the protein CAWDNRGYGYTF.